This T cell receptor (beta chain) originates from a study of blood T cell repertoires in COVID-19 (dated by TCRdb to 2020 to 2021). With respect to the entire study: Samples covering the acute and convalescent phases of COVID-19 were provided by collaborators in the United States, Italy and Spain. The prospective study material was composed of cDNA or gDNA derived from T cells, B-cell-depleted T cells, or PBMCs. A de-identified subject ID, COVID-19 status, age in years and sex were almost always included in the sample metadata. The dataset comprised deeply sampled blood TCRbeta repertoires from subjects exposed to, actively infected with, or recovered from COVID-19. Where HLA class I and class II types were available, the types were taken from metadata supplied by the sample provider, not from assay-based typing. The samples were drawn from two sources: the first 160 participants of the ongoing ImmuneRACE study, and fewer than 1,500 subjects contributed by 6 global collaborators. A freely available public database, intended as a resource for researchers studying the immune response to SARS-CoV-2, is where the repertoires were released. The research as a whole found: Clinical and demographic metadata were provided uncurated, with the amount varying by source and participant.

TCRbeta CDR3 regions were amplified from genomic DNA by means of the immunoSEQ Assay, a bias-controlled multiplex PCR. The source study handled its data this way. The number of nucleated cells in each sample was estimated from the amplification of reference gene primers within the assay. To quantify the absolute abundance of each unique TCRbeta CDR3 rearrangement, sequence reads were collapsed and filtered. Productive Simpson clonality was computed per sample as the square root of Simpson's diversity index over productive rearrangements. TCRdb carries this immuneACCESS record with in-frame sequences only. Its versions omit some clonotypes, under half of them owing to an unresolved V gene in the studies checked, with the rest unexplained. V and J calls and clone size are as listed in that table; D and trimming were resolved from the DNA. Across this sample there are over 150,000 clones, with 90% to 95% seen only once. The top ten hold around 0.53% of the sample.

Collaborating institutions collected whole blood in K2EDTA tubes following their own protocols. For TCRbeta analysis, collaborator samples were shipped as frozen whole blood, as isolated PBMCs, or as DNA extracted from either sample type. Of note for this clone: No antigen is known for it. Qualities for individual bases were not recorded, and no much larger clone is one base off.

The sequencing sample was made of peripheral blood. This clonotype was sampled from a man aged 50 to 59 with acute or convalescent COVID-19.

DNA sequence: TGCGCCAGCAGCGGTGACTACACCCCGTATCCAGATACGCAGTATTTT. Its amino acids are CASSGDYTPYPDTQYF. Recombination joined TRBV5-1 with TRBJ2-3, with TRBD2 tentatively as D gene (5 bases match). The CDR3 sequence holds 16 residues, the cysteine and phenylalanine included. Solely the CDR3 DNA is kept, with 48 bases framed from the first base. V loses 4 bases, J loses 4 bases, and the germline ends lie 19 bases apart. The germline V gene sets CDR1 to SGHRS and CDR2 to YFSETQ.